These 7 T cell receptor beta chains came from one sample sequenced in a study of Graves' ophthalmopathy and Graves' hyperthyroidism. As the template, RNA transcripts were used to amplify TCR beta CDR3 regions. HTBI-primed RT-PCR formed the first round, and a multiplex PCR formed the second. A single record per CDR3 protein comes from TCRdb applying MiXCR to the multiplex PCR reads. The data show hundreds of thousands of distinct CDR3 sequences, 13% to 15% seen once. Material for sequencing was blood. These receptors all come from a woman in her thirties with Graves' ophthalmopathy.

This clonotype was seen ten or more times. CDR3 sequence reads: CASSQDPGTSGYEQYF. The CDR3 DNA sequence: TGTGCCAGCAGCCAAGACCCCGGGACTAGCGGCTACGAGCAGTACTTC. The chain has TRBV4-2 and TRBJ2-7, with 11 bases identical to TRBD2. The V gene's germline CDR1 is LGHNA and CDR2 YNFKEQ. J lost 3 bases, V lost 0 bases, and 4 bases had no gene match. CDR3 length: 16 amino acids.

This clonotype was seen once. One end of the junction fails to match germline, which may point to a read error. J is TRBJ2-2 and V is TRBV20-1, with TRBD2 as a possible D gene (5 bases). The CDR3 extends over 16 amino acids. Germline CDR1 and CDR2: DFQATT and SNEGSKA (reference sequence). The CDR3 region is CSARDLKGPNTGEPFF. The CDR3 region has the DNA TGCAGTGCTAGAGATCTCAAGGGCCCGAACACCGGGGAGCCGTTTTTT.

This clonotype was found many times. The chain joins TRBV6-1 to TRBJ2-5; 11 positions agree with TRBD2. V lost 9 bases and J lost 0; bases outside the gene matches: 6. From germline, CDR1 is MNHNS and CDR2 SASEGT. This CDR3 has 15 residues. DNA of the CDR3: TGTGCCAGTAGACTAGCGGGGACGTACCAAGAGACCCAGTACTTC. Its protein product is CASRLAGTYQETQYF.

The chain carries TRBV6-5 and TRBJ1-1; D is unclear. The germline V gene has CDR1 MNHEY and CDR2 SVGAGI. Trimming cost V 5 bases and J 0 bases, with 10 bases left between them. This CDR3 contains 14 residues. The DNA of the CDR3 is TGTGCCAGCAGTAACGGACTCCTGAACACTGAAGCTTTCTTT. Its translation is CASSNGLLNTEAFF.

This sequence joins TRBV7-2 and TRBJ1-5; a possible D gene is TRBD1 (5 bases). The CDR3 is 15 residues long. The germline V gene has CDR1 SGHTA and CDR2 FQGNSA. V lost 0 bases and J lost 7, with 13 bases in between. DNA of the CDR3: TGTGCCAGCAGCTTAGCGCTTGGGGGGGGGCAGCCCCAGCATTTT. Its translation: CASSLALGGGQPQHF.

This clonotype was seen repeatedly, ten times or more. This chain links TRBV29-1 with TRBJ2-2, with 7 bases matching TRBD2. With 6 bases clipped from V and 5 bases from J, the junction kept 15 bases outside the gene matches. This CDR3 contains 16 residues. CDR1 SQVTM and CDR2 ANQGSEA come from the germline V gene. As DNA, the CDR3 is TGCAGCGTCGTACCGGGCCCCAAAGCGGGGACCGGGGAGCTGTTTTTT. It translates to CSVVPGPKAGTGELFF.

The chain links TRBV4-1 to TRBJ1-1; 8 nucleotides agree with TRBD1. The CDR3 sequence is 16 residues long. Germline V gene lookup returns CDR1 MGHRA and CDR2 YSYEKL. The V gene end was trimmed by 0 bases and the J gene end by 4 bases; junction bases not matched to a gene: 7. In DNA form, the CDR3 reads TGCGCCAGCAGCCAAGAAAGGACAGGGAAGACCACTGAAGCTTTCTTT. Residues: CASSQERTGKTTEAFF.